This entry is about one TCR beta chain. In the source study's methods: Amplifying reference gene primers gave estimates of nucleated cell counts. Profiling relied on immunoSEQ multiplex PCR, and the TCRdb table lists in-frame clones only, not all of them. The DNA gave D and trimming, while V, J and clone size come from that table. The repertoire consists of 250,000 to 350,000 clones, with around 90% occurring once and the leading ten covering less than 2.5%. The data stem from a study of blood T cell repertoires in COVID-19. Overall study context: Italy, Spain and the United States were the sources of the convalescent and acute COVID-19 samples. Nucleic acid was either cDNA or gDNA, and it came from T cells, B-cell-depleted T cells, or PBMCs.

Trimming shortened V by 3 bases and J by 1 base, and 12 bases separated the two germline ends. CDR3 length: 15 residues. Looked up from germline, CDR1 is KGHSH and CDR2 is LQKENI. This rearrangement joins TRBV18 to TRBJ1-1; tentatively, D is TRBD1 (5 bases). This sequence originates from a man aged 18 to 30 with active or convalescent COVID-19. The sample consisted of peripheral blood. The DNA of the CDR3 is TGTGCCAGCTCACCCGGGGCGGGATCGAACACTGAAGCTTTCTTT. This translates into CASSPGAGSNTEAFF. The full variable domain, in which reference TRBV18 and TRBJ1-1 provide the parts outside the CDR3, is NAGVMQNPRHLVRRRGQEARLRCSPMKGHSHVYWYRQLPEEGLKFMVYLQKENIIDESGMPKERFSAEFPKEGPSILRIQQVVRGDSAAYFCASSPGAGSNTEAFFGQGTRLTVV.